Below, 24 T cell receptor beta chains from the same sample are listed, as sequenced in a study of blood T cell repertoires in COVID-19. The repertoire was sequenced with immunoSEQ multiplex PCR; TCRdb's copy has only in-frame clones and lacks some. The table shows roughly 50,000 clones, with around 84% occurring only once. Sequences were obtained from peripheral blood. The source is a man in his sixties or seventies with acute or convalescent COVID-19.

The chain joins TRBV7-2 to TRBJ1-1; 7 nucleotides match TRBD1. Unmatched junction bases numbered 9, after V lost 4 bases and J lost 10 bases. There are 13 residues in the CDR3. Germline lookup yields CDR1 SGHTA and CDR2 FQGNSA. The CDR3 DNA sequence: TGTGCCAGCAGCTCAAGACAGGGTTTTTCAGCTTTCTTT. It codes for CASSSRQGFSAFF.

The chain combines TRBV5-1 with TRBJ2-6; tentatively, D is TRBD1 (5 bases). The V end lost 0 bases, the J end lost 2 bases, and 6 bases lay between the germline ends. The CDR3 has 15 amino acids. Germline loops: CDR1 SGHRS, CDR2 YFSETQ. The CDR3 loop is CASSLARAGANVLTF. CDR3 DNA: TGCGCCAGCAGCTTGGCCAGGGCTGGGGCCAACGTCCTGACTTTC. Full variable domain (outside the CDR3, taken from reference TRBV5-1 and TRBJ2-6): KAGVTQTPRYLIKTRGQQVTLSCSPISGHRSVSWYQQTPGQGLQFLFEYFSETQRNKGNFPGRFSGRQFSNSRSEMNVSTLELGDSALYLCASSLARAGANVLTFGAGSRLTVL.

This rearrangement joins TRBV28 to TRBJ1-2, with TRBD1 identical over 7 bases. Germline V gives CDR1 MDHEN, CDR2 SYDVKM. With 2 bases clipped from V and 8 bases from J, the junction kept 5 bases outside the gene matches. The CDR3 runs 13 residues. The CDR3 DNA sequence: TGTGCCAGCAGTTTAAGGGACAGCAGGGGCTACACCTTC. Translating it yields CASSLRDSRGYTF.

This sequence joins TRBV9 and TRBJ1-6, with D possibly matching TRBD1 (5 bases). Germline CDR1 and CDR2: SGDLS and YYNGEE. V lost 0 bases to trimming and J lost 10 bases, with 17 bases between them. This CDR3 is built from 16 residues. The CDR3 coding sequence is TGTGCCAGCAGCGTAGAAGAGAGGACATTGCACTCACCCCTCCACTTT. It encodes CASSVEERTLHSPLHF.

The V gene is TRBV25-1, the J gene TRBJ2-1, with TRBD1 matching over 7 bases. J gave up 5 bases and V 6 bases, and 10 bases lay outside the gene matches. Germline CDR1 is MGHDK and CDR2 is SYGVNS. This CDR3 is built from 15 residues. The CDR3 region has the DNA TGTGCCAGCAGCCTCTGGGGGCAGGGGGACAATGAGCAGTTCTTC. Protein product: CASSLWGQGDNEQFF.

The chain is built from TRBV2 and TRBJ2-1; TRBD2 might be the D (6 bases). Germline-derived CDR1 and CDR2 are SNHLY and FYNNEI. The CDR3 extends over 15 amino acids. V was trimmed by 7 bases and J by 0 bases, leaving 13 bases between them. DNA of the CDR3: TGTGCCAGCACCGAAGGGGAGGTCTCCTACAATGAGCAGTTCTTC. Amino acid sequence: CASTEGEVSYNEQFF.

The rearrangement joins TRBV9 to TRBJ2-3; 13 bases line up with TRBD2. The V segment lost 4 bases and the J segment 6 bases; nucleotides outside the gene matches: 8. This CDR3 is 16 amino acids long. From germline, CDR1 is SGDLS and CDR2 YYNGEE. The CDR3 DNA reads TGTGCCAGCAGCATAGGACTAGCGGGAGTAGTGGATACGCAGTATTTT. This gives the protein CASSIGLAGVVDTQYF.

The chain combines TRBV5-1 with TRBJ2-2; 8 bases are shared with TRBD1. Germline V lookup: CDR1 SGHRS, CDR2 YFSETQ. Trimming took 0 bases from V and 4 from J; bases not matched to a gene: 17. The CDR3 is 20 residues long. CDR3 in amino acids: CASSLDGQDRAPGSTGELFF. The CDR3 DNA sequence: TGCGCCAGCAGCTTGGACGGCCAGGACAGGGCCCCGGGGAGCACCGGGGAGCTGTTTTTT. Using reference TRBV5-1 and TRBJ2-2 for the parts outside the CDR3, the full variable domain is KAGVTQTPRYLIKTRGQQVTLSCSPISGHRSVSWYQQTPGQGLQFLFEYFSETQRNKGNFPGRFSGRQFSNSRSEMNVSTLELGDSALYLCASSLDGQDRAPGSTGELFFGEGSRLTVL.

This sequence joins TRBV28 and TRBJ2-6; D gene uncertain. The germline CDR1 and CDR2 sequences are MDHEN and SYDVKM. This CDR3 is built from 14 residues. Trimming left V 8 bases short and J 0 bases short, with 8 bases between. This chain's CDR3 is CASFRSSGANVLTF. As DNA, the CDR3 is TGTGCCAGCTTCAGATCCTCTGGGGCCAACGTCCTGACTTTC.

This chain connects TRBV28 to TRBJ1-2; unclear D gene. Trimming stripped 5 bases from V and 4 bases from J, with 17 bases between. The CDR3 sequence is 15 residues long. The germline gives CDR1 MDHEN, CDR2 SYDVKM. Here the CDR3 reads CASSPHSVLGYGYTF. The DNA for the CDR3 is TGTGCCAGCAGTCCACATTCTGTCCTTGGCTATGGCTACACCTTC.

The chain employs TRBV6-2 or TRBV6-3 and TRBJ2-3; TRBD2 agrees at 10 bases. In germline, CDR1 is MNHEY, CDR2 SVGEGT. With V trimmed by 5 bases and J by 5 bases, 10 bases remained unmatched. CDR3 length equals 16 residues. The CDR3: CASSLRSGGAIDTQYF. Here the CDR3 DNA reads TGTGCCAGCAGTCTAAGGAGCGGGGGGGCAATAGATACGCAGTATTTT.

This chain uses TRBV15 with TRBJ2-3; 8 bases are a match to TRBD1. V gave up 0 bases and J gave up 4 bases; unmatched junction bases: 6. CDR1 and CDR2 (germline): LNHNV, YYDKDF (reference sequence). CDR3 length equals 16 residues. CDR3 amino acids: CATSREAGGAADTQYF. Here the CDR3 DNA reads TGTGCCACCAGCAGAGAGGCAGGGGGCGCGGCAGATACGCAGTATTTT.

Regarding this clone: This CDR3 is also generated by other DNA sequences in the sample. The gene calls are TRBV5-4 and TRBJ2-3; D is perhaps TRBD2 (5 bases). The CDR3 covers 13 residues. Deletions cut 5 bases from V and 2 bases from J, with 9 bases between. Germline V gene sequence: CDR1 SGHNT, CDR2 YYREEE (reference sequence). CDR3 sequence (DNA): TGTGCCAGCAGTAGGAGGTTCACAGATACGCAGTATTTT. Translated, it gives CASSRRFTDTQYF.

The V and J genes are TRBV7-2 and TRBJ1-1; 10 bases align to TRBD1. CDR1 is SGHTA, CDR2 FQGNSA, per germline. This CDR3 region has 16 residues. Trimming at V came to 6 bases and at J to 0 bases, leaving 7 bases not matched to a gene. In DNA, the CDR3 is TGTGCCAGCAGTCAAGGACAGGGGGGATTGAACACTGAAGCTTTCTTT. Translation: CASSQGQGGLNTEAFF. The whole variable domain, filled in from reference TRBV7-2 and TRBJ1-1, reads GAGVSQSPSNKVTEKGKDVELRCDPISGHTALYWYRQSLGQGLEFLIYFQGNSAPDKSGLPSDRFSAERTGGSVSTLTIQRTQQEDSAVYLCASSQGQGGLNTEAFFGQGTRLTVV.

This chain uses TRBV5-1 with TRBJ1-2; D might be TRBD1 (5 bases). The V gene lost 4 bases and the J gene lost 4 bases, with 14 bases spanning the gap. The CDR3 extends over 14 amino acids. The germline gives CDR1 SGHRS, CDR2 YFSETQ. Written as DNA, the CDR3 is TGCGCCAGCAGCATGACGGGGGATGGCTATGGCTACACCTTC. It translates to CASSMTGDGYGYTF.

The chain recombines TRBV5-1 with TRBJ2-7, with D tentatively TRBD2 (6 bases). Germline V gene sequence: CDR1 SGHRS, CDR2 YFSETQ. This CDR3 is 13 amino acids long. Trimming removed 0 bases from V and 4 bases from J, with 8 bases in between. The CDR3 DNA reads as TGCGCCAGCAGCTTGGTTGGAGGGTACGAGCAGTACGTC. It translates to CASSLVGGYEQYV.

This clone has at least ten counts. The chain links TRBV24-1 to TRBJ2-1; TRBD2 aligns across 8 bases. The CDR3 consists of 16 residues. Germline CDR1 KGHDR, CDR2 SFDVKD. After removal of 7 bases from V and 2 bases from J, the junction contained 9 bases not matched to a gene. The CDR3 DNA reads TGTGCCACCAGAGCTAGCGGGTACCTAACCTACAATGAGCAGTTCTTC. Protein sequence: CATRASGYLTYNEQFF.

The chain links TRBV5-6 to TRBJ2-2, with a possible D match to TRBD2 (6 bases). Trimming pared 4 bases from V and 3 bases from J, leaving 10 bases between. Germline values: CDR1 SGHDT, CDR2 YYEEEE. The CDR3 has 14 amino acids. The CDR3 spells CASSRGDYTGELFF. CDR3 coding DNA: TGTGCCAGCAGCCGCGGGGATTACACCGGGGAGCTGTTTTTT.

The gene calls are TRBV24-1 and TRBJ2-1; TRBD2 is a possible D gene (7 bases). V lost 1 base to trimming and J lost 2 bases, with 11 bases between them. CDR1 and CDR2 from the germline V gene are KGHDR and SFDVKD. This CDR3 has 16 residues. The CDR3 reads CATSDLRGGAYNEQFF. The CDR3 DNA sequence: TGTGCCACCAGTGATTTAAGAGGGGGGGCCTACAATGAGCAGTTCTTC.

The chain couples TRBV7-8 to TRBJ2-7; TRBD1 might be the D (9 bases). The germline gives CDR1 SGHVS, CDR2 FQNEAQ. The V end was cut by 3 bases, the J end by 1 base, with 16 bases between. The CDR3 has 16 amino acids. CDR3 sequence (DNA): TGTGCCAGCAGCTTTCGGGGGGGACAGGGTTCCTACGAGCAGTACGTC. Amino acids: CASSFRGGQGSYEQYV.

The chain links TRBV15 to TRBJ2-1; D unresolved. The CDR3 spans 14 residues. V lost 5 bases to trimming and J lost 0 bases, with 8 bases between them. Germline V CDR1 and CDR2: LNHNV, YYDKDF (reference sequence). CDR3 DNA: TGTGCCACCAGCGTCGGTCTCTCCTACAATGAGCAGTTCTTC. It codes for CATSVGLSYNEQFF.

Only one count was recorded for this clone. This chain uses TRBV4-2 with TRBJ2-2; D not certain. V was clipped by 0 bases and J by 1 base, with 6 bases between them. The CDR3 is 15 residues long. Germline V gives CDR1 LGHNA, CDR2 YNFKEQ. The CDR3 loop is CASSQEERNTGELFF. DNA of the CDR3: TGTGCCAGCAGCCAAGAGGAGCGGAACACCGGGGAGCTGTTTTTT.

The chain recombines TRBV2 with TRBJ1-2, with 8 bases identical to TRBD1. The CDR3 totals 12 residues. The J segment lost 7 bases and the V segment lost 5 bases, leaving 3 bases of the junction unmatched. Germline CDR1 is SNHLY and CDR2 is FYNNEI. The CDR3 DNA reads TGTGCCAGCAGTCCAGGGGGCGTTGGCTACACCTTC. It codes for CASSPGGVGYTF.

The chain combines TRBV30 with TRBJ2-5; 12 bases fit TRBD2. The CDR3 length is 15 residues. V shed 2 bases, J shed 4 bases, and the junction held 5 bases outside the gene matches. Germline assignment: CDR1 GTSNPN and CDR2 SVGIG (reference sequence). The CDR3 loop is CAWSSLAGGRETQYF. The CDR3 DNA reads as TGTGCCTGGAGTTCGCTAGCGGGAGGGAGAGAGACCCAGTACTTC.